This TCR beta chain was recorded in a study of T cell responses to AZD1222 COVID-19 vaccine. Study summary: Second-dose recipients at about 4 or about 12 weeks were treated as one pooled group.

Unmatched junction bases numbered 4, after V lost 4 bases and J lost 4 bases. The CDR3 extends over 14 amino acids. Germline V gives CDR1 SGHRS, CDR2 YFSETQ. Libraries were prepared by immunoSEQ multiplex PCR; TCRdb keeps only in-frame clonotypes and omits some of them. Of some 83,000 clones detected, 85% to 90% appear once; the ten largest clones hold over 5.5%. For this clone: The antigen is unknown.

Study results and caveats: Increases in Spike-specific TCR breadth and depth were seen after two AZD1222 doses. The sample set comprised mostly white British donors with more females, and clonal diversity was possibly underestimated. Nearly half of unique spike-specific TCRs reportedly avoided B.1.351 and B.1.1.7 mutated regions.

Source: peripheral blood, taken on day 0 of AZD1222 vaccination. The TCR sequence derives from an adult in good health. The J gene is TRBJ1-2, the V gene TRBV5-1; TRBD1 agrees at 10 bases. The CDR3 DNA follows: TGCGCCAGCAGCGGGGGGACAGGGGTCTATGGCTACACCTTC. This gives the protein CASSGGTGVYGYTF.